These 6 T cell receptor beta chains originate from one sample sequenced in a study of T cell changes during pregnancy in multiple sclerosis. Measured with immunoSEQ multiplex PCR; TCRdb has only the in-frame clones, and not every one. The sample includes about 36,000 clones, 88% seen only once; the top ten take 0.5% to 0.65%. Sequenced here: CD4+ T cells from peripheral blood mononuclear cells, sampled in the first trimester of pregnancy. All receptors come from a female donor with multiple sclerosis, enrolled in a pregnancy study.

This sequence joins TRBV7-2 and TRBJ2-3; 7 bases fit TRBD2. The ends lost 5 bases at V and 3 bases at J; junction bases unmatched: 11. This CDR3 spans 16 amino acids. The V gene's germline CDR1 is SGHTA and CDR2 FQGNSA. For the CDR3, the DNA is TGTGCCAGCAGCAACAAGCGGGGTATAGGGACAGATACGCAGTATTTT. Its translation is CASSNKRGIGTDTQYF.

This chain uses TRBV2 with TRBJ1-2; 12 nucleotides align to TRBD1. The length of the CDR3 is 13 residues. With 7 bases clipped from V and 8 bases from J, the junction kept 5 bases outside the gene matches. Germline V gene data show CDR1 as SNHLY and CDR2 as FYNNEI. CDR3 sequence reads: CASTGQGAVGYTF. The CDR3, as DNA: TGTGCCAGCACGGGACAGGGGGCTGTAGGCTACACCTTC.

The J gene is TRBJ2-3, the V gene TRBV5-1, with D perhaps matching TRBD2 (5 bases). V lost 0 bases to trimming and J lost 4 bases, with 9 bases between them. The CDR3 runs 14 residues. CDR1 SGHRS and CDR2 YFSETQ come from the germline V gene. CDR3: CASSLAGIADTQYF. DNA for the CDR3: TGCGCCAGCAGCTTGGCCGGGATCGCAGATACGCAGTATTTT.

V gene TRBV15 combines with J gene TRBJ2-5, with TRBD2 matching 11 bases. The J segment lost 1 base and the V segment lost 1 base, leaving 2 bases of the junction unmatched. The CDR3 spans 16 residues. Germline CDR1 LNHNV, CDR2 YYDKDF (reference sequence). The CDR3 region has the DNA TGTGCCACCAGCAGAGGACTAGCGGGGCTCCAAGAGACCCAGTACTTC. Translated: CATSRGLAGLQETQYF.

The gene calls are TRBV28 and TRBJ2-5; D is perhaps TRBD2 (5 bases). Germline V gives CDR1 MDHEN, CDR2 SYDVKM. The CDR3 spans 15 residues. Trimming stripped 3 bases from V and 0 bases from J, with 11 bases between. CDR3 loop: CASSFGRAYQETQYF. The CDR3 region has the DNA TGTGCCAGCAGTTTTGGGCGGGCCTACCAAGAGACCCAGTACTTC. Filled out from reference TRBV28 and TRBJ2-5, the complete variable domain reads DVKVTQSSRYLVKRTGEKVFLECVQDMDHENMFWYRQDPGLGLRLIYFSYDVKMKEKGDIPEGYSVSREKKERFSLILESASTNQTSMYLCASSFGRAYQETQYFGPGTRLLVL.

This chain joins TRBV30 and TRBJ1-5, with 7 bases lining up with TRBD1. In germline, CDR1 is GTSNPN, CDR2 SVGIG (reference sequence). V gave up 7 bases and J gave up 2 bases; unmatched junction bases: 5. CDR3 size: 13 residues. CDR3 nucleotide sequence: TGTGCCTCCTCCGACAGGGGCAATCAGCCCCAGCATTTT. Its translation: CASSDRGNQPQHF.